A selection of T cell receptor beta chains follows, all from one sample in a study of response to subunit inactivated influenza vaccine. TCRdb ran MiXCR on the RT-PCR reads and lists one entry per CDR3 protein. The table lists hundreds of thousands of distinct CDR3 sequences, about 15% of them singletons. The input for sequencing was PBMCs from blood, taken 14 to 15 days before vaccination. The receptors derive from a man in his fifties or sixties who received an inactivated influenza vaccine. CDR3s include the opening cysteine and the closing phenylalanine or tryptophan. A D gene is named only where the DNA matches it firmly. Some rows mark clone size as missing; the rest say once, few, many or name a class of expanded clone.

cdr3_aa: CASSVGNRGANVLTF
cdr3_nt: TGTGCCAGCAGCGTAGGTAACCGTGGGGCCAACGTCCTGACTTTC
d_call: -
cdr3_length: 15
j_call: TRBJ2-6
v_call: TRBV9
clone_size: few

cdr3_aa: CASSQEGRFTEAFF
cdr3_nt: TGTGCCAGCAGCCAAGAAGGGAGGTTCACTGAAGCTTTCTTT
d_call: -
cdr3_length: 14
j_call: TRBJ1-1
v_call: TRBV4-2
clone_size: few

cdr3_aa: CASSLVGSDSYNEQFF
cdr3_nt: TGTGCCAGCAGCTTAGTCGGTAGCGACTCCTACAATGAGCAGTTCTTC
d_call: -
cdr3_length: 16
j_call: TRBJ2-1
v_call: TRBV7-2
clone_size: -

cdr3_aa: CASSSALYEKLFF
cdr3_nt: TGTGCCAGCAGCTCAGCCTTGTATGAAAAACTGTTTTTT
d_call: -
cdr3_length: 13
j_call: TRBJ1-4
v_call: TRBV7-9
clone_size: -

cdr3_aa: CASSYSGLSGELFF
cdr3_nt: TGTGCCAGCAGTTACTCGGGCTTGTCCGGGGAGCTGTTTTTT
d_call: -
cdr3_length: 14
j_call: TRBJ2-2
v_call: TRBV6-5
clone_size: -

cdr3_aa: CASNPSNSRPDEQFF
cdr3_nt: TGTGCCAGCAACCCTTCGAACAGCCGCCCAGATGAGCAGTTCTTC
d_call: -
cdr3_length: 15
j_call: TRBJ2-1
v_call: TRBV12-3/TRBV12-4
clone_size: -

cdr3_aa: CAWSQGGNTGELFF
cdr3_nt: TGTGCCTGGAGTCAGGGGGGAAACACCGGGGAGCTGTTTTTT
d_call: -
cdr3_length: 14
j_call: TRBJ2-2
v_call: TRBV30
clone_size: -

cdr3_aa: CASSSGGLRASYNEQFF
cdr3_nt: TGTGCCAGCAGCTCGGGAGGACTGAGGGCCTCCTACAATGAGCAGTTCTTC
d_call: TRBD2
cdr3_length: 17
j_call: TRBJ2-1
v_call: TRBV7-2
clone_size: few

cdr3_aa: CASSLAAGVVNEQFF
cdr3_nt: TGCGCCAGCAGCTTGGCAGCGGGAGTTGTGAATGAGCAGTTCTTC
d_call: TRBD2
cdr3_length: 15
j_call: TRBJ2-1
v_call: TRBV5-1
clone_size: -

cdr3_aa: CASSIGGSSGANVLTF
cdr3_nt: TGTGCCAGTAGTATAGGCGGTAGCTCTGGGGCCAACGTCCTGACTTTC
d_call: -
cdr3_length: 16
j_call: TRBJ2-6
v_call: TRBV19
clone_size: -

cdr3_aa: CASSYQTHTGELFF
cdr3_nt: TGCGCCAGCAGCTACCAGACCCACACCGGGGAGCTGTTTTTT
d_call: -
cdr3_length: 14
j_call: TRBJ2-2
v_call: TRBV4-1
clone_size: few

cdr3_aa: CASSLGEGGPYNEQFF
cdr3_nt: TGTGCCAGCAGCTTAGGGGAGGGGGGCCCTTACAATGAGCAGTTCTTC
d_call: -
cdr3_length: 16
j_call: TRBJ2-1
v_call: TRBV7-9
clone_size: -

cdr3_aa: CASSLERSPNEQFF
cdr3_nt: TGTGCCAGCAGCTTAGAACGTTCACCCAATGAGCAGTTCTTC
d_call: -
cdr3_length: 14
j_call: TRBJ2-1
v_call: TRBV7-2
clone_size: few

cdr3_aa: CASSPLVGSNQPQHF
cdr3_nt: TGCGCCAGCAGCCCCTTGGTGGGGAGCAATCAGCCCCAGCATTTT
d_call: -
cdr3_length: 15
j_call: TRBJ1-5
v_call: TRBV4-3
clone_size: few

cdr3_aa: CATRPTSGKLNEQFF
cdr3_nt: TGTGCCACCAGGCCGACTAGCGGGAAACTCAATGAGCAGTTCTTC
d_call: TRBD2
cdr3_length: 15
j_call: TRBJ2-1
v_call: TRBV24-1
clone_size: few

cdr3_aa: CASSRAGTGEREQYF
cdr3_nt: TGTGCCAGCAGCCGTGCCGGGACAGGGGAACGCGAGCAGTACTTC
d_call: TRBD1
cdr3_length: 15
j_call: TRBJ2-7
v_call: TRBV4-2
clone_size: -

cdr3_aa: CASSYSGQGVGETQYF
cdr3_nt: TGTGCCAGCAGTTACTCAGGACAGGGGGTAGGCGAGACCCAGTACTTC
d_call: TRBD1
cdr3_length: 16
j_call: TRBJ2-5
v_call: TRBV6-5
clone_size: -

cdr3_aa: CASSPEGVYEQYF
cdr3_nt: TGCGCCAGCAGCCCCGAGGGTGTATACGAGCAGTACTTC
d_call: -
cdr3_length: 13
j_call: TRBJ2-7
v_call: TRBV5-1
clone_size: few

cdr3_aa: CASSSGGMSKYEQYF
cdr3_nt: TGTGCCAGCAGCTCGGGGGGGATGAGCAAATACGAGCAGTACTTC
d_call: TRBD2
cdr3_length: 15
j_call: TRBJ2-7
v_call: TRBV28
clone_size: -

cdr3_aa: CASSLGSQTGEQYF
cdr3_nt: TGTGCCAGCAGCTTAGGTAGCCAAACGGGAGAGCAGTACTTC
d_call: -
cdr3_length: 14
j_call: TRBJ2-7
v_call: TRBV7-9
clone_size: -

cdr3_aa: CASSPRMDLRGAIYF
cdr3_nt: TGTGCCAGCAGCCCCAGAATGGACCTCCGGGGTGCCATATATTTT
d_call: -
cdr3_length: 15
j_call: TRBJ1-3
v_call: TRBV11-2
clone_size: many

cdr3_aa: CATSRDYETVGYTF
cdr3_nt: TGTGCCACCAGCAGAGATTACGAGACAGTCGGCTACACCTTC
d_call: -
cdr3_length: 14
j_call: TRBJ1-2
v_call: TRBV15
clone_size: -

cdr3_aa: CASSLGKSRNEQFF
cdr3_nt: TGTGCCAGCAGCCTAGGAAAAAGTCGGAATGAGCAGTTCTTC
d_call: -
cdr3_length: 14
j_call: TRBJ2-1
v_call: TRBV13
clone_size: many

cdr3_aa: CASYGGRGRTAEAFF
cdr3_nt: TGTGCCAGCTACGGCGGCAGGGGGCGAACGGCTGAAGCTTTCTTT
d_call: TRBD1
cdr3_length: 15
j_call: TRBJ1-1
v_call: TRBV28
clone_size: -

cdr3_aa: CASSLGGGRARDTQYF
cdr3_nt: TGTGCCAGCAGTTTAGGGGGGGGGCGGGCTAGAGATACGCAGTATTTT
d_call: -
cdr3_length: 16
j_call: TRBJ2-3
v_call: TRBV12-3/TRBV12-4
clone_size: -